Listed below are T cell receptor delta chains from one sample, sequenced in a study of gamma-delta T cells after stem cell transplantation. TCRdb reran clone calling via CATT on the RT-PCR reads. The data contain 2,000 to 3,000 delta-chain clones, 5.5% to 6.5% of them singletons. The specimen was gamma-delta T cells. Every receptor here comes from a human donor. It is not recorded whose cells these are; they may come from a transplant donor. Each CDR3 is given with its conserved first and last residue. A D gene is named only where the DNA matches it firmly. Size tells how often a clone was seen (once, few, many) or the class of an expanded clone, and some rows leave it out.

j_gene | d_gene | v_gene | abundance | CDR3aa | CDR3nt
TRDJ1 | - | TRDV2 | medium-sized | CACDILRPGDKGTDKLIF | TGTGCCTGTGACATACTACGGCCTGGGGACAAGGGAACCGATAAACTCATCTTT
TRDJ3 | - | TRDV2 | - | CACDTAGGSSSWDTRQMFF | TGTGCCTGTGACACGGCAGGGGGCTCTAGCTCCTGGGACACCCGACAGATGTTTTTC
TRDJ1 | TRDD3 | TRDV2 | medium-sized | CACDTVGGGGSTDKLIF | TGTGCCTGTGACACCGTGGGTGGTGGGGGATCAACCGATAAACTCATCTTT
TRDJ1 | TRDD3 | TRDV2 | - | CACDRLAGDTLDTDKLIF | TGTGCCTGTGACCGGTTAGCTGGGGATACCTTAGACACCGATAAACTCATCTTT
TRDJ1 | TRDD3 | TRDV2 | - | CACDDLLGADKLIF | TGTGCCTGTGATGACTTACTGGGGGCCGATAAACTCATCTTT
TRDJ1 | - | TRDV2 | - | CACDALGPDKLIF | TGTGCCTGTGACGCACTGGGCCCCGATAAACTCATCTTT
TRDJ1 | TRDD3 | TRDV2 | medium-sized | CACDTILGLVDTWSYTAKLIF | TGTGCCTGTGACACTATCCTGGGACTGGTGGATACGTGGAGCTACACCGCTAAACTCATCTTT
TRDJ1 | TRDD2 | TRDV1 | few | CALGEITSFLRSGNIPTDKLIF | TGTGCTCTTGGGGAAATCACTTCCTTCCTACGTTCGGGGAACATCCCCACCGATAAACTCATCTTT
TRDJ1 | TRDD3 | TRDV2 | medium-sized | CACDLLGDGPYTDKLIF | TGTGCCTGTGACCTACTGGGGGACGGCCCTTACACCGATAAACTCATCTTT
TRDJ1 | TRDD3 | TRDV2 | hyperexpanded | CACDTIGGYANTDKLIF | TGTGCCTGTGACACCATTGGGGGATACGCCAACACCGATAAACTCATCTTT
TRDJ1 | - | TRDV2 | few | CACDTVGGTDKLIF | TGTGCCTGTGACACCGTAGGGGGCACCGATAAACTCATCTTT
TRDJ3 | - | TRDV2 | - | CACDAMGGNSSWDTRQTFF | TGTGCCTGTGACGCAATGGGGGGCAACAGCTCCTGGGACACCCGACAGACGTTTTTC
TRDJ3 | - | TRDV2 | medium-sized | CACDTVSRGTFHSSWDTRQMFF | TGTGCCTGTGACACCGTGAGCCGGGGGACTTTTCACAGCTCCTGGGACACCCGACAGATGTTTTTC
TRDJ1 | TRDD3 | TRDV1 | - | CALGEPLPIRGIRGGFAYTDKLIF | TGTGCTCTTGGGGAACCACTTCCTATCAGGGGGATACGCGGTGGATTTGCGTACACCGATAAACTCATCTTT